The 27 T cell receptor beta chains in this list originate from one sample, sequenced in a study. TCRdb re-called the 5' RACE reads through MiXCR, storing one row per CDR3 protein. The table includes about 55,000 distinct CDR3 sequences, more than 20% detected once. The sorted Tregs were CD4+CD25+CD127-/low cells. Sequencing used tumor-infiltrating Tregs sorted from the breast tumor. The receptor source for this set is a female donor with breast cancer.

The genes are TRBV11-3 and TRBJ2-1, with no clear D. V lost 5 bases and J 7 bases, leaving 12 bases between the germline ends. The CDR3 extends over 13 amino acids. The germline gives CDR1 SGHNT, CDR2 YENEEA. In nucleotides, the CDR3 is TGTGCCAGCAGCCCCCCGGCCGAGAATGAGCAGTTCTTC. It yields the protein CASSPPAENEQFF.

This chain links TRBV6-6 with TRBJ1-2; D is ambiguous. The CDR3 spans 14 residues. Germline CDR1 and CDR2: MNHNY and SVGAGI (reference sequence). Trimming took 0 bases from V and 4 from J, leaving 9 bases between them. Here the CDR3 reads CASSYSDGPYGYTF. The CDR3 DNA sequence: TGTGCCAGCAGTTACTCGGACGGACCCTATGGCTACACCTTC.

This clonotype was counted at least ten times. The CDR3 DNA follows: TGTGCCAGCAGGCCAGGTGTGGTGAACACTGAAGCTTTCTTT. Translation gives CASRPGVVNTEAFF. V usage is TRBV7-2 and J usage is TRBJ1-1; D call uncertain. With 6 bases removed from V and 0 bases from J, the gap between germline ends came to 11 bases. The CDR3 consists of 14 residues. Germline loops: CDR1 SGHTA, CDR2 FQGNSA.

This clonotype was recorded at least ten times. Here the CDR3 DNA reads TGCAGTGCTTCGACAGGGCTGTTTCTCTACGAGCAGTACTTC. Amino acid sequence: CSASTGLFLYEQYF. This chain joins TRBV20-1 and TRBJ2-7; 7 positions match TRBD1. Germline lookup yields CDR1 DFQATT and CDR2 SNEGSKA (reference sequence). This CDR3 is built from 14 residues. J gave up 3 bases and V 5 bases, and 10 bases lay outside the gene matches.

This chain joins TRBV12-3 or TRBV12-4 and TRBJ1-2, with D tentatively TRBD1 (5 bases). V dropped 6 bases and J dropped 1 base, with 9 bases sitting between them. CDR3 length equals 13 residues. The CDR3 spells CASSRQSNYGYTF. The DNA for the CDR3 is TGTGCCAGCAGCCGACAGAGTAACTATGGCTACACCTTC.

In this sample, this clonotype turned up a few times. This chain uses TRBV11-2 with TRBJ1-5; the D is unclear. The CDR3 spans 13 residues. Trimming took off 1 base at V and 7 bases at J, with 8 bases between the two ends. The germline gives CDR1 SGHAT, CDR2 FQNNGV. In DNA form, the CDR3 reads TGTGCCAGCAGCTTAGCACCCCAGCAGCCCCAGCATTTT. It encodes CASSLAPQQPQHF. The whole variable domain, remainder taken from reference TRBV11-2 and TRBJ1-5, is EAGVAQSPRYKIIEKRQSVAFWCNPISGHATLYWYQQILGQGPKLLIQFQNNGVVDDSQLPKDRFSAERLKGVDSTLKIQPAKLEDSAVYLCASSLAPQQPQHFGDGTRLSIL.

The chain joins TRBV6-2 or TRBV6-3 to TRBJ2-7; TRBD1 matches 9 bases. V lost 8 bases to trimming and J lost 5 bases; unmatched junction nucleotides: 4. The CDR3 length is 12 residues. The germline gives CDR1 MNHEY, CDR2 SVGEGT. The CDR3 sequence is CASGTGYHEQYF. CDR3 in DNA: TGTGCCAGCGGGACAGGGTACCACGAGCAGTACTTC.

This clonotype was detected once. The chain combines TRBV6-5 with TRBJ2-3, with 7 bases aligning to TRBD1. In germline, CDR1 is MNHEY, CDR2 SVGAGI. With V trimmed by 5 bases and J by 2 bases, 10 bases remained unmatched. This CDR3 has 16 amino acids. The CDR3 region has the DNA TGTGCCAGCAGTAGACAGGGCCGATGGCACACAGATACGCAGTATTTT. Protein: CASSRQGRWHTDTQYF.

The rearrangement joins TRBV28 to TRBJ1-1; unclear D gene. Germline CDR1 MDHEN, CDR2 SYDVKM. Trimming shortened V by 1 base and J by 8 bases, and 5 bases separated the two germline ends. This CDR3 comprises 11 residues. CDR3 loop: CASSLFREAFF. CDR3 DNA: TGTGCCAGCAGTTTATTCAGAGAAGCTTTCTTT.

Only a few counts were recorded for this clonotype. The chain couples TRBV6-2 or TRBV6-3 to TRBJ2-7, with D perhaps matching TRBD1 (6 bases). This CDR3 spans 15 amino acids. V gave up 4 bases and J gave up 1 base, with 14 bases separating them. Per the germline V gene, CDR1 is MNHEY and CDR2 is SVGEGT. For the CDR3, the DNA is TGTGCCAGCAGTTTTGACAGGCGGAATTCCTACGAGCAGTACTTC. Protein product: CASSFDRRNSYEQYF.

This clonotype was observed a handful of times. The rearrangement links TRBV9 to TRBJ2-7; the D is unclear. The CDR3 is 14 residues long. With 0 bases removed from V and 2 bases from J, the gap between germline ends came to 9 bases. Germline V gene lookup returns CDR1 SGDLS and CDR2 YYNGEE. CDR3 nucleotide sequence: TGTGCCAGCAGCGTAGATCAGGACGCCTACGAGCAGTACTTC. Amino acid sequence: CASSVDQDAYEQYF.

The sample holds many counts of this clonotype. The chain couples TRBV7-2 to TRBJ2-5, with 14 bases lining up with TRBD2. Germline trimming cut 5 bases from V and 6 bases from J; bases unmatched to any gene: 5. CDR1 and CDR2 (germline): SGHTA, FQGNSA. The CDR3 extends over 15 amino acids. In nucleotides, the CDR3 is TGTGCCAGCAGCGTCGGACTAGCGGGAGGAAAGACCCAGTACTTC. Amino acids: CASSVGLAGGKTQYF.

This chain links TRBV28 with TRBJ2-1; TRBD2 agrees at 8 bases. The CDR3 runs to 14 residues. The germline gives CDR1 MDHEN, CDR2 SYDVKM. J lost 3 bases, V lost 10 bases, and 8 bases had no gene match. CDR3 amino acids: CATGGLAGYNEQFF. The DNA of the CDR3 is TGTGCCACCGGTGGGCTAGCGGGCTACAATGAGCAGTTCTTC.

This clonotype was observed a handful of times. CDR3 sequence: CSGLLGSYEQYF. The CDR3 region has the DNA TGCAGTGGGTTGTTGGGGTCCTACGAGCAGTACTTC. The J gene is TRBJ2-7, the V gene TRBV20-1; D is unclear. CDR1 and CDR2 from the germline V gene are DFQATT and SNEGSKA (reference sequence). This CDR3 region has 12 residues. V was pared by 7 bases and J by 1 base, with 11 bases between.

This clonotype was seen at least ten times. The chain joins TRBV29-1 to TRBJ2-5, with TRBD2 matching over 11 bases. CDR1 and CDR2 (germline): SQVTM, ANQGSEA. V shed 4 bases and J 1 base; nucleotides not matched to a gene: 5. The CDR3 is made up of 15 amino acids. CDR3: CSVGTSGPSQETQYF. DNA for the CDR3: TGCAGCGTTGGGACTAGCGGGCCTTCCCAAGAGACCCAGTACTTC.

Notes on this clonotype: A much larger clone lies a single base off, so this may be a read error. The rearrangement joins TRBV7-7 to TRBJ1-1; D possibly corresponds to TRBD1 (6 bases). Germline values: CDR1 SSHAT, CDR2 FNYEAQ (reference sequence). CDR3 length: 16 residues. The CDR3 nucleotides are TGTGCCAGCAGCCCGATCCCCAGGGGCCTCTTCACTGTAGCTTTCTTT. This gives the protein CASSPIPRGLFTVAFF.

This clonotype was observed a few times. The rearrangement links TRBV28 to TRBJ2-2; D is perhaps TRBD1 (6 bases). Germline lookup yields CDR1 MDHEN and CDR2 SYDVKM. The CDR3 covers 15 residues. Trimming took 7 bases from V and 0 from J, leaving 12 bases between them. The CDR3 protein is CASIPGHTNTGELFF. Written as DNA, the CDR3 is TGTGCCAGCATTCCGGGACATACGAACACCGGGGAGCTGTTTTTT. Full variable domain (outside the CDR3, taken from reference TRBV28 and TRBJ2-2): DVKVTQSSRYLVKRTGEKVFLECVQDMDHENMFWYRQDPGLGLRLIYFSYDVKMKEKGDIPEGYSVSREKKERFSLILESASTNQTSMYLCASIPGHTNTGELFFGEGSRLTVL.

This clonotype was observed a handful of times. This chain connects TRBV6-4 to TRBJ1-5, with 12 bases matching TRBD1. Trimming took 11 bases from V and 7 from J; bases not matched to a gene: 9. Per germline, CDR1 MRHNA and CDR2 SNTAGT. The CDR3 is made up of 14 amino acids. Written as DNA, the CDR3 is TGTGCCCGTTGGGACAGGGGGCCTTCGCAGCCCCAGCATTTT. This gives the protein CARWDRGPSQPQHF.

This clonotype was detected only a few times. The rearrangement joins TRBV5-1 to TRBJ2-5, with TRBD2 as a possible D gene (7 bases). V was pared by 4 bases and J by 5 bases, with 21 bases between. The CDR3 has 16 amino acids. Per germline, CDR1 SGHRS and CDR2 YFSETQ. The CDR3 DNA is TGCGCCAGCAGCCCCGATGGGGGCGGGAGCATCGAGACCCAGTACTTC. It is translated as CASSPDGGGSIETQYF.

This clonotype occurred once. The V call is TRBV6-5, the J call TRBJ1-2, with a tentative D call TRBD1 (5 bases). V dropped 6 bases and J dropped 6 bases, with 14 bases sitting between them. Germline CDR1 MNHEY, CDR2 SVGAGI. The CDR3 spans 13 residues. CDR3 in DNA: TGTGCCAGCAGCGTCCAGGGAATAGATGGCTACACCTTC. Translating gives CASSVQGIDGYTF.

Notes on this clonotype: It may be a read error: a sequence one base away is much more abundant. V gene TRBV7-6 combines with J gene TRBJ1-3; D possibly corresponds to TRBD1 (5 bases). The CDR3 length is 15 residues. Germline V gives CDR1 SGHVS, CDR2 FNYEAQ. The V end lost 4 bases, the J end lost 2 bases, and 12 bases lay between the germline ends. The CDR3 nucleotides read TGTGCCAGCAGCTCCACAGCAGGGACTGGAAACACCATATATTTT. Amino acids: CASSSTAGTGNTIYF.

This clonotype has ten or more counts. J is TRBJ1-1 and V is TRBV7-2, with a weak D call TRBD1 (5 bases). The germline V gene encodes CDR1 SGHTA and CDR2 FQGNSA. Between the trimmed V and J ends, which lost 1 base and 3 bases, there was a span of 18 bases. The CDR3 is 17 amino acids. The CDR3 here is CASSLGGLRGRYTEAFF. For the CDR3, the DNA is TGTGCCAGCAGCTTAGGGGGGTTGAGGGGCCGATACACTGAAGCTTTCTTT.

This clonotype has just a few counts. The V gene is TRBV18, the J gene TRBJ2-5; a possible D gene is TRBD2 (5 bases). Trimming took 3 bases from V and 1 from J, leaving 6 bases between them. The germline CDR1 and CDR2 sequences are KGHSH and LQKENI. The CDR3 runs to 13 residues. CDR3: CASSPGSQETQYF. CDR3 DNA: TGTGCCAGCTCACCGGGGAGCCAAGAGACCCAGTACTTC.

Comments on this clonotype: Given a much more abundant clone one base away, this may be a read error. This rearrangement joins TRBV27 to TRBJ2-6, with D possibly TRBD1 on 5 matching bases. V was pared by 5 bases and J by 0 bases, with 14 bases between. Germline-derived CDR1 and CDR2 are MNHEY and SMNVEV (reference sequence). The CDR3 sequence is 17 residues long. The CDR3 is CASSTGRVISGANVLTF. CDR3 nucleotide sequence: TGTGCCAGCAGTACCGGCAGGGTAATCTCTGGGGCCAACGTCCTGACTTTC.

This clonotype was observed a handful of times. J is TRBJ2-5 and V is TRBV3-1; D is unclear. CDR3 size: 15 residues. V dropped 4 bases and J dropped 1 base, with 13 bases sitting between them. Germline V gene lookup returns CDR1 LGHDT and CDR2 YNNKEL (reference sequence). The CDR3 protein is CASSPRAASQETQYF. The CDR3, as DNA: TGTGCCAGCAGCCCCCGGGCGGCCTCCCAAGAGACCCAGTACTTC.

The rearrangement uses TRBV20-1 and TRBJ1-5; D is ambiguous. V shed 4 bases and J shed 7 bases, with 14 bases lying between them. Germline V gives CDR1 DFQATT, CDR2 SNEGSKA (reference sequence). The CDR3 runs to 13 residues. The CDR3 is CSANVGERQPQHF. CDR3 coding DNA: TGCAGTGCTAACGTCGGGGAAAGGCAGCCCCAGCATTTT.

This clonotype was found many times. The chain joins TRBV5-4 to TRBJ2-1; 8 positions match TRBD2. This CDR3 spans 17 amino acids. J was trimmed by 2 bases and V by 2 bases; bases with no gene match: 9. CDR1 is SGHNT and CDR2 is YYREEE in the germline V gene (reference sequence). Written as DNA, the CDR3 is TGTGCCAGCAGCTTCACCCTGACTAGCGAGACCTACAATGAGCAGTTCTTC. Translation gives CASSFTLTSETYNEQFF. Full variable domain (rest looked up from reference TRBV5-4 and TRBJ2-1): ETGVTQSPTHLIKTRGQQVTLRCSSQSGHNTVSWYQQALGQGPQFIFQYYREEENGRGNFPPRFSGLQFPNYSSELNVNALELDDSALYLCASSFTLTSETYNEQFFGPGTRLTVL.